The 2 T cell receptor beta chains presented below share a single source sample, sequenced in a study of T cell changes during pregnancy in multiple sclerosis. The table came from immunoSEQ multiplex PCR; TCRdb's copy has only in-frame clones and leaves some out. Of some 71,000 clones listed, roughly nine tenths are singletons. Sequencing used peripheral blood, obtained after pregnancy. All receptors derive from a female donor with multiple sclerosis, enrolled in a pregnancy study.

The chain is built from TRBV7-2 and TRBJ2-7; weak D call: TRBD2 (6 bases). V lost 4 bases and J lost 6, with 13 bases in between. CDR1 is SGHTA and CDR2 is FQGNSA in the germline V gene. CDR3 length: 13 amino acids. This chain's CDR3 is CASSWGGGFEQYF. CDR3 DNA: TGTGCCAGCAGCTGGGGTGGGGGGTTCGAGCAGTACTTC.

The J gene is TRBJ2-7, the V gene TRBV5-4, with D perhaps TRBD1 (5 bases). The CDR3 is 13 amino acids. CDR1 and CDR2 (germline): SGHNT, YYREEE (reference sequence). Trimming removed 0 bases from V and 5 bases from J, with 9 bases in between. The DNA of the CDR3 is TGTGCCAGCAGCTTGGCCAGGGATGACGAGCAGTACTTC. Amino acid sequence: CASSLARDDEQYF.